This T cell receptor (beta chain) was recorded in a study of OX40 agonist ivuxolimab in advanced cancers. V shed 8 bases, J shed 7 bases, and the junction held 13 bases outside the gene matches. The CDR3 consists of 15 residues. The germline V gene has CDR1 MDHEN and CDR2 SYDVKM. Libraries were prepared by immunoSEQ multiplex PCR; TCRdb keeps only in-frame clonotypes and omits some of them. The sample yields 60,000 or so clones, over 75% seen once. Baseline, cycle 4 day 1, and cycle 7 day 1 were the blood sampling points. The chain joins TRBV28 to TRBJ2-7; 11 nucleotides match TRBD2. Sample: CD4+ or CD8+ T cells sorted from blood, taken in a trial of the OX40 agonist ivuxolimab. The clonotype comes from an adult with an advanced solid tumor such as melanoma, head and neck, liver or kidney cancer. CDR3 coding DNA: TGTGCCAGCGGAAAAATACTAGCGGGAGCGCGGGAGCAGTACTTC. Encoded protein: CASGKILAGAREQYF.